This T cell receptor (beta chain) was sequenced for a study of post-analysis software for immune sequencing data. General study results and limits: With TRBV5-6, TRBV5-1 and TRBV20-1 included, roughly five TRBV segments were more frequent in patients than in controls.

This clonotype showed up just once. Its target is not known. Germline and junction disagree at one end, which may indicate a read error. Germline-derived CDR1 and CDR2 are SGHRS and YFSETQ. This CDR3 has 15 residues. Every TCR beta cDNA library bore unique molecular identifiers. TCRdb itself ran the PCR reads through MiXCR, one entry per CDR3 protein. The repertoire holds fewer than 900,000 distinct CDR3 sequences, with 40% to 55% as singletons. The source of this sequence is a girl aged 5-17 years with multiple sclerosis. The chain couples TRBV5-1 to TRBJ2-3, with D perhaps being TRBD1 or TRBD2 (6 bases each). The source material was blood. The CDR3 protein is CASSSEGRDTGTQYF. CDR3 sequence (DNA): TGCGCCAGCAGCTCCGAGGGGCGGGACACAGGTACGCAGTATTTT.